This T cell receptor beta chain was identified in a study of cytomegalovirus exposure and HLA in healthy donors. Study details: Of over 350 genotyped donors, about 81% grouped in the Caucasian-associated ancestry cluster.

A multiplex PCR was run with 60 Vbeta primers and 13 Jbeta primers. Study processing details: In a later analysis, around 87 million unique TCR beta chains included roughly 11 million shared by two or more donors. This table comes from immunoSEQ multiplex PCR, and its TCRdb copy is limited to in-frame clones, with some not included. D and trimming were read from the DNA, whereas the V and J calls and clone size are those reported in that table. The table shows about 140,000 clones, with around 80% occurring only once. With 6 bases removed from V and 0 bases from J, the gap between germline ends came to 12 bases. The CDR3 loop spans 15 amino acids. Germline CDR1 and CDR2: MNHEY and SVGAGI.

The specimen was PBMCs. The chain employs TRBV6-5 and TRBJ2-1; D may be TRBD2 (5 bases). The source is a man between 18 and 29 years old in good health and CMV-seropositive. The CDR3 region is CASSPLGSSYNEQFF. CDR3 nucleotide sequence: TGTGCCAGCAGCCCTTTGGGGAGCTCCTACAATGAGCAGTTCTTC.